This TCR beta chain stems from a study of T-cell memory formation after mild COVID-19. About the study: Clusters were largely donor specific.

This clonotype was recorded a few times. Its antigen is unknown. Points from the study as a whole: Cross-reactive memory seemingly joined, as some responding clones were found in pre-infection memory.

Barcoded TCR alpha and TCR beta cDNA libraries with UMIs came from 5'RACE using constant-segment primers. TCRdb re-derived calls from the 5' RACE reads in MiXCR, one entry per CDR3 protein. The sample shows 400,000 to 450,000 distinct CDR3 sequences, about a sixth of them seen only once. Germline lookup yields CDR1 MNHEY and CDR2 SVGEGT. V dropped 4 bases and J dropped 0 bases, with 19 bases sitting between them. This CDR3 spans 19 amino acids. This clonotype originated in a man aged 18 to 29 who had mild COVID-19 (a few samples of this study predate the infection). Cell type and time point are not known. Sequences were obtained from PBMCs or a T cell subset sorted from them (not recorded which). The rearrangement links TRBV6-2 or TRBV6-3 to TRBJ2-6; tentative D call: TRBD2 (5 bases). CDR3 residues: CASSSPPDSIFSGANVLTF. The DNA of the CDR3 is TGTGCCAGCAGTTCCCCACCGGACTCAATATTCTCTGGGGCCAACGTCCTGACTTTC.